A selection of T cell receptor beta chains follows, all from one sample in a study of T-cell reconstitution after alpha-beta-depleted transplantation in children. Via MiXCR, TCRdb re-called the PCR reads, giving one row per CDR3 protein. The repertoire holds about 300,000 distinct CDR3 sequences, with about 7.3% as singletons. The starting material was peripheral blood, obtained 360 days after TCRalphabeta/CD19-depleted stem cell transplant. The receptors derive from a female patient aged 2 to 10 who had a stem cell transplant for Fanconi anemia, so the T cells may come from the graft donor. Both conserved end residues are part of each CDR3. Each record gives: D gene, J gene, clone size, V gene, CDR3 protein, CDR3 DNA. A D gene is named only where the DNA matches it firmly. Size tells how often a clone was seen (once, few, many) or the class of an expanded clone, and some rows leave it out.

D gene: -
J gene: TRBJ2-3
clone size: many
V gene: TRBV12-3/TRBV12-4
CDR3 protein: CASSFSRTDTQYF
CDR3 DNA: TGTGCCAGCAGTTTTTCCCGCACAGATACGCAGTATTTT

D gene: -
J gene: TRBJ1-6
clone size: few
V gene: TRBV20-1
CDR3 protein: CSLHPGLPRSPLHF
CDR3 DNA: TGCAGTTTACATCCGGGACTGCCTCGATCACCCCTCCACTTT

D gene: -
J gene: TRBJ1-1
clone size: many
V gene: TRBV7-2
CDR3 protein: CASSFSRISNTEAFF
CDR3 DNA: TGTGCCAGCAGCTTTTCCAGGATCTCGAACACTGAAGCTTTCTTT

D gene: TRBD1
J gene: TRBJ1-1
clone size: few
V gene: TRBV19
CDR3 protein: CASNRQGPAEAFF
CDR3 DNA: TGTGCCAGCAATAGACAGGGCCCCGCTGAAGCTTTCTTT

D gene: -
J gene: TRBJ1-5
clone size: many
V gene: TRBV28
CDR3 protein: CASSSSPARTGRNQPQHF
CDR3 DNA: TGTGCCAGCAGTTCTAGTCCAGCGAGAACAGGGCGCAATCAGCCCCAGCATTTT

D gene: -
J gene: TRBJ1-5
clone size: -
V gene: TRBV20-1
CDR3 protein: CSARVVGSNQPQHF
CDR3 DNA: TGCAGTGCTAGAGTGGTGGGGAGCAATCAGCCCCAGCATTTT

D gene: -
J gene: TRBJ2-1
clone size: many
V gene: TRBV28
CDR3 protein: CASSFAGANEQFF
CDR3 DNA: TGTGCCAGCAGTTTTGCAGGGGCTAATGAGCAGTTCTTC

D gene: -
J gene: TRBJ2-1
clone size: many
V gene: TRBV29-1
CDR3 protein: CSVEGGISYNEQFF
CDR3 DNA: TGCAGCGTTGAAGGCGGTATCTCCTACAATGAGCAGTTCTTC

D gene: -
J gene: TRBJ1-1
clone size: many
V gene: TRBV7-3
CDR3 protein: CASSFAGDTEAFF
CDR3 DNA: TGTGCCAGCAGCTTTGCTGGGGACACTGAAGCTTTCTTT

D gene: TRBD2
J gene: TRBJ2-1
clone size: many
V gene: TRBV27
CDR3 protein: CASRLAGYNEQFF
CDR3 DNA: TGTGCCAGCAGACTAGCGGGCTACAATGAGCAGTTCTTC

D gene: -
J gene: TRBJ1-1
clone size: few
V gene: TRBV2
CDR3 protein: CARRDAGDTEAFF
CDR3 DNA: TGTGCCAGACGGGACGCAGGGGACACTGAAGCTTTCTTT

D gene: TRBD2
J gene: TRBJ2-5
clone size: many
V gene: TRBV20-1
CDR3 protein: CSARDPSGGAKTQYF
CDR3 DNA: TGCAGTGCTAGAGATCCTAGCGGGGGGGCAAAGACCCAGTACTTC

D gene: TRBD1
J gene: TRBJ2-5
clone size: many
V gene: TRBV20-1
CDR3 protein: CSASKQGAETQYF
CDR3 DNA: TGCAGTGCTAGTAAACAGGGGGCAGAGACCCAGTACTTC

D gene: -
J gene: TRBJ2-7
clone size: few
V gene: TRBV15
CDR3 protein: CATSREVGQASLNEQYF
CDR3 DNA: TGTGCCACCAGCAGAGAAGTCGGGCAGGCGTCCCTCAACGAGCAGTACTTC

D gene: TRBD2
J gene: TRBJ2-1
clone size: few
V gene: TRBV20-1
CDR3 protein: CSALSSGANSYNEQFF
CDR3 DNA: TGCAGTGCCCTATCTAGCGGGGCTAACTCCTACAATGAGCAGTTCTTC

D gene: TRBD1
J gene: TRBJ1-1
clone size: few
V gene: TRBV9
CDR3 protein: CASSVAETGSIEAFF
CDR3 DNA: TGTGCCAGCAGCGTAGCCGAGACAGGGTCTATAGAAGCTTTCTTT

D gene: -
J gene: TRBJ1-1
clone size: many
V gene: TRBV5-1
CDR3 protein: CASSLGSLNTEAFF
CDR3 DNA: TGCGCCAGCAGCTTGGGTTCGCTGAACACTGAAGCTTTCTTT

D gene: TRBD2
J gene: TRBJ2-7
clone size: few
V gene: TRBV7-8
CDR3 protein: CASSFLGVGGVYEQYF
CDR3 DNA: TGTGCCAGCAGCTTCCTCGGGGTCGGGGGGGTATACGAGCAGTACTTC

D gene: TRBD1
J gene: TRBJ2-1
clone size: once
V gene: TRBV4-2
CDR3 protein: CASSPPRDRGPGEQFF
CDR3 DNA: TGTGCCAGCAGCCCTCCCCGGGACAGGGGGCCGGGTGAGCAGTTCTTC

D gene: TRBD2
J gene: TRBJ2-1
clone size: many
V gene: TRBV9
CDR3 protein: CASSGRGGYNEQFF
CDR3 DNA: TGTGCCAGCAGCGGACGGGGGGGTTACAATGAGCAGTTCTTC

D gene: -
J gene: TRBJ2-7
clone size: many
V gene: TRBV15
CDR3 protein: CATSRDSTSYEQYF
CDR3 DNA: TGTGCCACCAGCAGGGACAGTACATCCTACGAGCAGTACTTC

D gene: TRBD1
J gene: TRBJ1-2
clone size: few
V gene: TRBV5-1
CDR3 protein: CASSFGRDRGNYGYTF
CDR3 DNA: TGCGCCAGCAGCTTTGGCCGGGACAGGGGTAACTATGGCTACACCTTC

D gene: -
J gene: TRBJ1-3
clone size: -
V gene: TRBV7-2
CDR3 protein: CASSLGDTIYF
CDR3 DNA: TGTGCCAGCAGCTTAGGGGACACCATATATTTT

D gene: -
J gene: TRBJ2-7
clone size: many
V gene: TRBV20-1
CDR3 protein: CSAKLGRGAFYEQYF
CDR3 DNA: TGCAGTGCAAAGCTTGGTCGGGGGGCGTTCTACGAGCAGTACTTC

D gene: TRBD2
J gene: TRBJ2-1
clone size: -
V gene: TRBV30
CDR3 protein: CATCLTGAGGFYNEQFF
CDR3 DNA: TGTGCCACCTGCTTAACGGGAGCGGGGGGATTCTACAATGAGCAGTTCTTC

D gene: TRBD1
J gene: TRBJ1-1
clone size: -
V gene: TRBV7-2
CDR3 protein: CASIDRGLLNTEAFF
CDR3 DNA: TGTGCCAGCATCGACAGGGGGCTTTTGAACACTGAAGCTTTCTTT

D gene: TRBD1
J gene: TRBJ2-3
clone size: -
V gene: TRBV27
CDR3 protein: CASRYGQGFTDTQYF
CDR3 DNA: TGTGCCAGCCGATACGGACAGGGGTTCACAGATACGCAGTATTTT

D gene: -
J gene: TRBJ2-4
clone size: -
V gene: TRBV14
CDR3 protein: CASSRLEQRNIQYF
CDR3 DNA: TGTGCCAGCAGCCGCCTGGAACAGAGAAACATTCAGTACTTC

D gene: -
J gene: TRBJ1-5
clone size: many
V gene: TRBV21-1
CDR3 protein: CASSPARGLPQHF
CDR3 DNA: TGTGCCAGCAGCCCCGCGCGGGGTTTGCCCCAGCATTTT

D gene: TRBD1
J gene: TRBJ2-2
clone size: -
V gene: TRBV7-9
CDR3 protein: CASSRGQANTGELFF
CDR3 DNA: TGTGCCAGCAGCAGAGGACAGGCGAACACCGGGGAGCTGTTTTTT

D gene: -
J gene: TRBJ2-5
clone size: many
V gene: TRBV20-1
CDR3 protein: CSAMTGGETQYF
CDR3 DNA: TGCAGTGCTATGACAGGAGGAGAGACCCAGTACTTC

D gene: TRBD1
J gene: TRBJ1-4
clone size: many
V gene: TRBV29-1
CDR3 protein: CSVDVDRDRGRKLFF
CDR3 DNA: TGCAGCGTTGATGTGGACCGGGACAGGGGTAGAAAACTGTTTTTT

D gene: -
J gene: TRBJ2-2
clone size: -
V gene: TRBV19
CDR3 protein: CASSIIGDTGELFF
CDR3 DNA: TGTGCCAGTAGTATTATTGGCGACACCGGGGAGCTGTTTTTT

D gene: -
J gene: TRBJ1-6
clone size: few
V gene: TRBV20-1
CDR3 protein: CSARDPGAADGHNSPLHF
CDR3 DNA: TGCAGTGCTAGAGATCCGGGCGCGGCGGACGGACATAATTCACCCCTCCACTTT

D gene: -
J gene: TRBJ2-3
clone size: few
V gene: TRBV20-1
CDR3 protein: CSALLGTTDASTDTQYF
CDR3 DNA: TGCAGTGCCCTTTTGGGAACGACTGACGCTAGCACAGATACGCAGTATTTT

D gene: -
J gene: TRBJ1-1
clone size: many
V gene: TRBV29-1
CDR3 protein: CSGIQGSNTEAFF
CDR3 DNA: TGCAGCGGGATACAGGGATCGAACACTGAAGCTTTCTTT

D gene: -
J gene: TRBJ1-2
clone size: many
V gene: TRBV3-1
CDR3 protein: CASSQTKQGYGYTF
CDR3 DNA: TGTGCCAGCAGCCAAACGAAGCAAGGCTATGGCTACACCTTC

D gene: -
J gene: TRBJ2-7
clone size: many
V gene: TRBV25-1
CDR3 protein: CASTKALEQYF
CDR3 DNA: TGTGCCAGCACCAAAGCCCTCGAGCAGTACTTC

D gene: -
J gene: TRBJ1-5
clone size: few
V gene: TRBV2
CDR3 protein: CASSDMVERQPQHF
CDR3 DNA: TGTGCCAGCAGTGATATGGTAGAGAGGCAGCCCCAGCATTTT

D gene: -
J gene: TRBJ1-6
clone size: many
V gene: TRBV5-6
CDR3 protein: CASSLVDSPLHF
CDR3 DNA: TGTGCCAGCAGCTTGGTTGATTCACCCCTCCACTTT

D gene: TRBD2
J gene: TRBJ2-1
clone size: -
V gene: TRBV9
CDR3 protein: CASSESGGPFDENEQFF
CDR3 DNA: TGTGCCAGCAGCGAGAGCGGGGGCCCTTTCGATGAAAATGAGCAGTTCTTC

D gene: TRBD1
J gene: TRBJ2-1
clone size: many
V gene: TRBV6-1
CDR3 protein: CASSRTGKPYNEQFF
CDR3 DNA: TGTGCCAGCAGTCGGACAGGCAAACCCTACAATGAGCAGTTCTTC

D gene: -
J gene: TRBJ1-5
clone size: few
V gene: TRBV6-1
CDR3 protein: CASGPRSNQPQHF
CDR3 DNA: TGTGCCAGCGGACCACGTAGCAATCAGCCCCAGCATTTT

D gene: TRBD1
J gene: TRBJ1-3
clone size: -
V gene: TRBV2
CDR3 protein: CTSSRFMGGTVSGNTIYF
CDR3 DNA: TGTACCAGCAGTCGTTTTATGGGCGGGACAGTCTCTGGAAACACCATATATTTT

D gene: TRBD2
J gene: TRBJ2-3
clone size: few
V gene: TRBV11-2
CDR3 protein: CASSRTSGGILQLLTTQYF
CDR3 DNA: TGTGCCAGCAGCCGGACTAGCGGGGGGATCCTCCAACTCCTGACAACGCAGTATTTT

D gene: TRBD2
J gene: TRBJ2-4
clone size: many
V gene: TRBV7-9
CDR3 protein: CASSFLPSGGGKNIQYF
CDR3 DNA: TGTGCCAGCAGCTTTCTCCCTAGCGGGGGGGGCAAAAACATTCAGTACTTC